The source of this TCR beta chain is a study of blood T cell repertoires in COVID-19. Background on the study: The study drew acute and convalescent COVID-19 samples from the United States, Italy and Spain. Nucleic acid was either cDNA or gDNA, and it came from T cells, B-cell-depleted T cells, or PBMCs.

Original processing methods: By means of reference gene primer amplification, nucleated cell counts were estimated. Only in-frame clones appear in the TCRdb table, and some are missing; sequencing was by immunoSEQ multiplex PCR. From that table come the V and J calls and clone size; the DNA was used to work out D and trimming. Of some 96,000 clones listed, more than 65% are singletons. CDR3 length equals 15 residues. Germline assignment: CDR1 MNHEY and CDR2 SVGEGT. The V gene lost 3 bases and the J gene lost 1 base, with 12 bases spanning the gap. The rearrangement uses TRBV6-2 or TRBV6-3 and TRBJ1-1, with a tentative D call TRBD1 (6 bases). The sequenced sample was peripheral blood. This clonotype was sampled from a man aged 65 to 85 with active or convalescent COVID-19. As DNA, the CDR3 is TGTGCCAGCAGTTATTCCAGGGGCCCGAACACTGAAGCTTTCTTT. Translating it yields CASSYSRGPNTEAFF.